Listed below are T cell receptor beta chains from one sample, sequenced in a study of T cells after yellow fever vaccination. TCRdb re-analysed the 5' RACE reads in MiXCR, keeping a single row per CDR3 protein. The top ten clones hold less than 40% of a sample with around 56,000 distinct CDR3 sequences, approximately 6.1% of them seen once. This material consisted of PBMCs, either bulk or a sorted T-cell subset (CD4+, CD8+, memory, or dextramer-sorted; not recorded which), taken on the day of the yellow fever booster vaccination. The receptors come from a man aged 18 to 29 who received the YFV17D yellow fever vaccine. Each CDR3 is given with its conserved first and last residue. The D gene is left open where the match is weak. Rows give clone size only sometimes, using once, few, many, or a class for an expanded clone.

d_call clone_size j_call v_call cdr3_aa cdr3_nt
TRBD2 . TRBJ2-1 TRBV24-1 CATSDTPGLAGNEQFF TGTGCCACCAGTGACACTCCGGGACTAGCGGGGAATGAGCAGTTCTTC
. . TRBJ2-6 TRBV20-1 CSARDRYSGANVLTF TGCAGTGCTAGAGATAGATACTCTGGGGCCAACGTCCTGACTTTC
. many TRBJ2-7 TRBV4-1 CASSQVISVTGAQYEQYF TGCGCCAGCAGCCAAGTTATCTCCGTTACGGGGGCCCAGTACGAGCAGTACTTC
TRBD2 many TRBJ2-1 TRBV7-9 CASSPLTSGGYNEQFF TGTGCCAGCAGCCCGTTGACTAGCGGGGGGTACAATGAGCAGTTCTTC
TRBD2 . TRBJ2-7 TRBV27 CASSFKGGVSYEQYF TGTGCCAGCAGTTTTAAGGGAGGGGTTTCCTACGAGCAGTACTTC
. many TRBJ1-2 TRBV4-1 CASSQPGNYGYTF TGCGCCAGCAGCCAACCCGGGAACTATGGCTACACCTTC
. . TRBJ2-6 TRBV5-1 CASSQKYTVSGANVLTF TGCGCCAGCAGCCAAAAGTACACAGTCTCTGGGGCCAACGTCCTGACTTTC
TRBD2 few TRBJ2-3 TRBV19 CASSIAASGLTDTQYF TGTGCCAGTAGTATAGCCGCTAGCGGATTAACAGATACGCAGTATTTT
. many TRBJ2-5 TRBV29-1 CSVSTLGQQETQYF TGCAGCGTTTCTACGCTCGGACAGCAAGAGACCCAGTACTTC
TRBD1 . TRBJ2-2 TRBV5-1 CASRGNRGPGGNTGELFF TGCGCCAGCAGGGGGAACAGGGGACCCGGAGGGAACACCGGGGAGCTGTTTTTT
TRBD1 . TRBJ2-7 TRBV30 CAWRDGQGYEQYF TGTGCCTGGAGAGATGGACAGGGATACGAGCAGTACTTC
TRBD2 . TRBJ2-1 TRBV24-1 CATSDPESGGAHNEQFF TGTGCCACCAGTGATCCGGAAAGCGGGGGCGCACACAATGAGCAGTTCTTC
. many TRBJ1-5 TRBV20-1 CSAPNRVNQPQHF TGCAGTGCTCCAAACAGGGTGAACCAGCCCCAGCATTTT
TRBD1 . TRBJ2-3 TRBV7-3 CASSHGTGNTDTQYF TGTGCCAGCAGCCACGGGACAGGCAACACAGATACGCAGTATTTT
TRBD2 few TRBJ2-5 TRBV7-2 CASSAVGGGLGETQYF TGTGCCAGCAGCGCCGTTGGCGGGGGGTTGGGGGAGACCCAGTACTTC
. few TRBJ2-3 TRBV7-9 CASSFTGLTDTQYF TGTGCCAGCAGCTTTACAGGCCTCACAGATACGCAGTATTTT
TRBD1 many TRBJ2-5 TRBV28 CASSPRSQGGETQYF TGTGCCAGCAGCCCCCGCTCACAGGGGGGAGAGACCCAGTACTTC
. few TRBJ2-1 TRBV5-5 CASSLVSEQFF TGTGCCAGCAGCTTGGTGAGTGAGCAGTTCTTC
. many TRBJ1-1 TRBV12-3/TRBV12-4 CASSFPPEAFF TGTGCCAGCAGTTTTCCCCCTGAAGCTTTCTTT
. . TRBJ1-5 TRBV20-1 CSAREPGTVPQHF TGCAGTGCTAGAGAGCCAGGTACGGTTCCCCAGCATTTT
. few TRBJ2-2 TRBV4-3 CASSRQDLEPPGELFF TGCGCCAGCAGCCGACAAGATCTAGAACCCCCCGGGGAGCTGTTTTTT
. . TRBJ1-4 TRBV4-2 CASSQGEGESEKLFF TGTGCCAGCAGCCAAGGGGAGGGAGAGAGTGAAAAACTGTTTTTT
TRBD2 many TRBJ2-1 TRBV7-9 CASSLAAGGPFDEQFF TGTGCCAGCAGCTTGGCAGCGGGGGGGCCTTTTGATGAGCAGTTCTTC
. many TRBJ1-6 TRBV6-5 CASSGTGSPLHF TGTGCCAGCAGTGGGACTGGCTCACCCCTCCACTTT
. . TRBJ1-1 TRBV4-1 CASSQENWVSTEAFF TGCGCCAGCAGCCAAGAAAACTGGGTATCCACTGAAGCTTTCTTT
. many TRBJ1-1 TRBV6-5 CASSLGPEAFF TGTGCCAGCAGCCTGGGCCCTGAAGCTTTCTTT
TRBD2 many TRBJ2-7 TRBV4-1 CASSGRAAGIEQYF TGCGCCAGCAGCGGGCGGGCAGCGGGGATCGAGCAGTACTTC
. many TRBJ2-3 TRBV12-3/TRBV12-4 CASSVGAAGPDTQYF TGTGCCAGCAGTGTCGGCGCCGCTGGTCCAGATACGCAGTATTTT
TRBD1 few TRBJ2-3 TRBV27 CASSINRGLWWNTQYF TGTGCCAGCAGTATCAACAGGGGGCTATGGTGGAATACGCAGTATTTT
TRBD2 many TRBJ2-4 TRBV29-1 CSVELAGAGDIQYF TGCAGCGTTGAACTAGCGGGGGCCGGGGACATTCAGTACTTC
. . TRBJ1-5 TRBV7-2 CASSATGAWSNQPQHF TGTGCCAGCAGCGCCACCGGGGCTTGGAGCAATCAGCCCCAGCATTTT
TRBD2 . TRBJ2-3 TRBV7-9 CASSPSRTSVDTQYF TGTGCCAGCAGCCCATCCCGGACTAGCGTAGATACGCAGTATTTT
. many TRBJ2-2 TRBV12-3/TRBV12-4 CASSLPDNTGELFF TGTGCCAGCAGTTTACCAGATAACACCGGGGAGCTGTTTTTT
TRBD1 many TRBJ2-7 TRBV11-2 CASSGHRGPSYEQYF TGTGCCAGCAGCGGGCACAGGGGACCCTCCTACGAGCAGTACTTC
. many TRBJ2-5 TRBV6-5 CASSQPGQGQETQYF TGTGCCAGCAGTCAGCCGGGACAAGGACAAGAGACCCAGTACTTC
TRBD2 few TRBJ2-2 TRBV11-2 CASRGRGDLYTGELFF TGTGCCAGCCGGGGGCGGGGGGACCTCTACACCGGGGAGCTGTTTTTT
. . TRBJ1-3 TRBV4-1 CASSLGAFTGNTIYF TGCGCCAGCAGCCTTGGGGCGTTTACTGGAAACACCATATATTTT
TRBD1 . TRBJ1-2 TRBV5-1 CASSSLDRGEVGYTF TGCGCCAGCAGCTCCCTAGACAGGGGAGAAGTAGGCTACACCTTC
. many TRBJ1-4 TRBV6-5 CASSFGVSANEKLFF TGTGCCAGCAGTTTTGGGGTCAGCGCTAATGAAAAACTGTTTTTT
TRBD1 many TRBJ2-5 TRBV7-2 CASSNTGGARETQYF TGTGCCAGCAGCAACACAGGGGGCGCACGGGAGACCCAGTACTTC
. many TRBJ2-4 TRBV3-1 CASSQAGGRHIQYF TGTGCCAGCAGCCAAGCGGGGGGCCGTCACATTCAGTACTTC